The 27 T cell receptor beta chains below all came from one sample that was sequenced in a study of T-cell memory formation after mild COVID-19. TCRdb called the 5' RACE reads again in MiXCR, with one record for every CDR3 protein. This table has about 260,000 distinct CDR3 sequences, around 17% appearing once. The sample taken for sequencing was PBMCs or a T cell subset sorted from them (not recorded which). The receptor source for this set is a young man who had mild COVID-19 (a few samples of this study predate the infection). Cell type and time point are not known.

This clonotype was recorded a few times. This chain connects TRBV7-8 to TRBJ2-7; 8 bases map to TRBD1. V was clipped by 1 base and J by 3 bases; unmatched bases: 5. Germline assignment: CDR1 SGHVS and CDR2 FQNEAQ. The CDR3 is 15 residues long. CDR3 in amino acids: CASSLVSGGIYEQYV. Here the CDR3 DNA reads TGTGCCAGCAGCTTAGTCTCAGGGGGCATCTACGAGCAGTACGTC.

This clonotype showed up many times. The chain links TRBV5-1 to TRBJ1-6, with D hard to call. Germline CDR1 and CDR2: SGHRS and YFSETQ. The CDR3 runs to 16 residues. Trimming left V 0 bases short and J 5 bases short, with 12 bases between. CDR3 in amino acids: CASSLAGPENNSPLHF. CDR3 in DNA: TGCGCCAGCAGCTTGGCCGGTCCAGAAAATAATTCACCCCTCCACTTT. The full variable domain, in which reference TRBV5-1 and TRBJ1-6 provide the parts outside the CDR3, is KAGVTQTPRYLIKTRGQQVTLSCSPISGHRSVSWYQQTPGQGLQFLFEYFSETQRNKGNFPGRFSGRQFSNSRSEMNVSTLELGDSALYLCASSLAGPENNSPLHFGNGTRLTVT.

In its sample, this clonotype was seen many times. The chain links TRBV10-3 to TRBJ1-4, with D unresolved. V gave up 0 bases and J gave up 7 bases, with 18 bases separating them. This CDR3 region has 17 residues. CDR1 and CDR2 (germline): ENHRY, SYGVKD. The CDR3 loop is CAISESTRHPWIEKLFF. In DNA, the CDR3 is TGTGCCATCAGTGAGTCGACGCGGCACCCGTGGATTGAAAAACTGTTTTTT.

This clonotype was counted between two and nine times. The gene calls are TRBV15 and TRBJ2-7, with D perhaps TRBD1 (5 bases). The germline V gene encodes CDR1 LNHNV and CDR2 YYDKDF (reference sequence). V lost 6 bases and J lost 3, with 21 bases in between. The CDR3 loop spans 16 amino acids. CDR3 DNA: TGTGCCACCAGTGGAATAAATACAGGCAGTTACTACGAGCAGTACGTC. Translation: CATSGINTGSYYEQYV.

This clonotype has ten or more counts. This chain uses TRBV7-2 with TRBJ1-3; unclear D gene. Trimming stripped 3 bases from V and 1 base from J, with 4 bases between. Germline values: CDR1 SGHTA, CDR2 FQGNSA. The CDR3 consists of 13 residues. The CDR3: CASSFNSGNTIYF. The DNA for the CDR3 is TGTGCCAGCAGCTTTAATTCTGGAAACACCATATATTTT.

This clonotype came up a few times. The rearrangement uses TRBV20-1 and TRBJ1-4, with D hard to call. The CDR3 extends over 13 amino acids. V gave up 6 bases and J gave up 6 bases, with 14 bases separating them. Per germline, CDR1 DFQATT and CDR2 SNEGSKA (reference sequence). CDR3 protein: CSAVHGRDEKLFF. The CDR3 region has the DNA TGCAGTGCCGTGCATGGAAGAGATGAAAAACTGTTTTTT.

The chain links TRBV7-2 to TRBJ1-2, with D possibly matching TRBD1 (5 bases). This CDR3 spans 14 amino acids. The V gene's germline CDR1 is SGHTA and CDR2 FQGNSA. V was clipped by 3 bases and J by 5 bases, with 13 bases between them. The CDR3 sequence is CASSFRDRGYGYTF. Here the CDR3 DNA reads TGTGCCAGCAGCTTCCGGGACCGGGGATATGGCTACACCTTC.

The genes are TRBV3-1 and TRBJ1-5, with D hard to call. Trimming removed 3 bases from V and 6 bases from J, with 6 bases in between. Germline values: CDR1 LGHDT, CDR2 YNNKEL (reference sequence). This CDR3 comprises 12 residues. The CDR3 protein is CASSQGVQPQHF. Written as DNA, the CDR3 is TGTGCCAGCAGCCAGGGAGTTCAGCCCCAGCATTTT.

In this sample, this clonotype turned up a few times. The rearrangement links TRBV6-2 or TRBV6-3 to TRBJ2-1, with D possibly being TRBD2 (7 bases). Trimming cost V 8 bases and J 8 bases, with 13 bases left between them. The CDR3 sequence is 12 residues long. Germline assignment: CDR1 MNHEY and CDR2 SVGEGT. In DNA, the CDR3 is TGTGCCAGCGGCCAGGGGAGGGATGAGCAGTTCTTC. This translates into CASGQGRDEQFF.

The rearrangement joins TRBV18 to TRBJ1-2; 9 bases are a match to TRBD1. The J segment lost 7 bases and the V segment lost 0 bases, leaving 6 bases of the junction unmatched. This CDR3 contains 15 residues. Per the germline V gene, CDR1 is KGHSH and CDR2 is LQKENI. The CDR3 spells CASSPPTGGGGGYTF. As DNA, the CDR3 is TGTGCCAGCTCACCACCGACAGGGGGAGGCGGTGGCTACACCTTC.

This clonotype has more than one count but fewer than ten. The rearrangement joins TRBV5-5 to TRBJ2-7; 8 bases agree with TRBD1. The CDR3 covers 15 residues. Losses at the gene ends were 4 bases for V and 3 bases for J; bases not matched to a gene: 9. Germline V gives CDR1 SGHKS, CDR2 YYEKEE (reference sequence). The DNA of the CDR3 is TGTGCCAGCAGCCAAGACAGGGGAGGAGTCTACGAGCAGTACGTC. Its translation is CASSQDRGGVYEQYV.

This chain connects TRBV9 to TRBJ1-5; D uncertain. The CDR3 runs to 15 residues. Germline CDR1 SGDLS, CDR2 YYNGEE. With 3 bases removed from V and 4 bases from J, the gap between germline ends came to 14 bases. CDR3 protein: CASSATRATNQPQHF. CDR3 in DNA: TGTGCCAGCAGCGCAACCCGGGCCACAAATCAGCCCCAGCATTTT.

V gene TRBV28 combines with J gene TRBJ1-5, with 7 bases that match TRBD1. This CDR3 spans 16 amino acids. The V gene end was trimmed by 1 base and the J gene end by 2 bases; junction bases not matched to a gene: 5. CDR1 MDHEN and CDR2 SYDVKM come from the germline V gene. CDR3 protein: CASSLFGGGGNQPQHF. CDR3 nucleotide sequence: TGTGCCAGCAGTTTATTTGGAGGGGGCGGCAATCAGCCCCAGCATTTT. The complete variable domain, with remaining parts taken from reference TRBV28 and TRBJ1-5, reads DVKVTQSSRYLVKRTGEKVFLECVQDMDHENMFWYRQDPGLGLRLIYFSYDVKMKEKGDIPEGYSVSREKKERFSLILESASTNQTSMYLCASSLFGGGGNQPQHFGDGTRLSIL.

There are a few counts of this clonotype. V and J are TRBV24-1 and TRBJ2-1; D is unresolved. This CDR3 has 18 amino acids. CDR1 and CDR2 from the germline V gene are KGHDR and SFDVKD. V was shortened by 7 bases and J by 4 bases, with 25 bases between the two germline ends. CDR3 sequence reads: CATSPGRSNPAGYNEQFF. In DNA form, the CDR3 reads TGTGCCACCAGCCCAGGTAGGAGCAACCCAGCTGGATACAATGAGCAGTTCTTC.

This clonotype was observed at least ten times. This chain joins TRBV24-1 and TRBJ2-2; D call uncertain. CDR1 and CDR2 (germline): KGHDR, SFDVKD. The CDR3 extends over 16 amino acids. The ends were cut back, 3 bases at V and 1 base at J, with 11 bases in the middle. This CDR3 is CATSDLGPGNTGELFF. The CDR3 DNA reads TGTGCCACCAGTGATCTAGGCCCCGGGAACACCGGGGAGCTGTTTTTT.

The rearrangement uses TRBV7-2 and TRBJ1-2; tentatively, D is TRBD1 (6 bases). Trimming left V 5 bases short and J 4 bases short, with 11 bases between. Germline lookup yields CDR1 SGHTA and CDR2 FQGNSA. The CDR3 covers 13 residues. In DNA, the CDR3 is TGTGCCAGCAGCCCCCCAGGGGTCTATGGCTACACCTTC. It specifies CASSPPGVYGYTF.

In its sample, this clonotype was seen a few times. The chain uses TRBV6-6 and TRBJ1-1; TRBD1 is a possible D gene (5 bases). Trimming left V 7 bases short and J 11 bases short, with 17 bases between. CDR3 size: 12 residues. CDR1 and CDR2 (germline): MNHNY, SVGAGI (reference sequence). The CDR3 spells CASNHDGRGAFF. The CDR3 nucleotides read TGTGCCAGCAATCACGACGGGAGGGGTGCTTTCTTT.

The J gene is TRBJ2-4, the V gene TRBV7-6, with D perhaps TRBD2 (6 bases). The germline CDR1 and CDR2 sequences are SGHVS and FNYEAQ. The V and J ends lost 4 bases and 1 base respectively, with 8 bases between them. The length of the CDR3 is 14 residues. CDR3 DNA sequence: TGTGCCAGCAGCTCCCGGGGGGCCAAAAACATTCAGTACTTC. Protein product: CASSSRGAKNIQYF.

The chain has TRBV6-6 and TRBJ2-3, with TRBD1 as a possible D gene (5 bases). Per germline, CDR1 MNHNY and CDR2 SVGAGI (reference sequence). CDR3 length: 15 residues. The V end was cut by 0 bases, the J end by 5 bases, with 12 bases between. CDR3 residues: CASSYSAQGLDTQYF. The CDR3 nucleotides are TGTGCCAGCAGTTACTCCGCCCAGGGTCTAGATACGCAGTATTTT.

The chain joins TRBV5-4 to TRBJ1-2; 8 bases fit TRBD1. There are 16 residues in the CDR3. The V gene end was trimmed by 0 bases and the J gene end by 4 bases; junction bases not matched to a gene: 8. The germline CDR1 and CDR2 sequences are SGHNT and YYREEE (reference sequence). This CDR3 reads CASSLGTGGQGYGYTF. CDR3 DNA: TGTGCCAGCAGCTTGGGAACAGGGGGTCAAGGCTATGGCTACACCTTC.

The rearrangement links TRBV6-2 or TRBV6-3 to TRBJ2-3, with D possibly TRBD2 on 6 matching bases. This CDR3 region has 13 residues. V was pared by 5 bases and J by 3 bases, with 9 bases between. The germline gives CDR1 MNHEY, CDR2 SVGEGT. The CDR3 sequence is CASSPGVTDTQYF. The CDR3 bases are TGTGCCAGCAGTCCGGGGGTTACAGATACGCAGTATTTT.

The chain joins TRBV20-1 to TRBJ2-3; D gene ambiguous. This CDR3 is 13 amino acids long. The V end lost 2 bases, the J end lost 1 base, and 7 bases lay between the germline ends. The germline V gene has CDR1 DFQATT and CDR2 SNEGSKA (reference sequence). The CDR3 protein is CSARKVRTDTQYF. DNA of the CDR3: TGCAGTGCTAGAAAGGTCCGCACAGATACGCAGTATTTT.

J is TRBJ2-5 and V is TRBV4-3; D may be TRBD2 (5 bases). V shed 0 bases and J shed 5 bases, with 13 bases lying between them. The CDR3 spans 15 residues. Germline CDR1 LGHNA, CDR2 YSLEER. CDR3 protein: CASSQDSGQRETQYF. The CDR3 DNA sequence: TGCGCCAGCAGCCAAGATTCTGGCCAGCGGGAGACCCAGTACTTC.

This clonotype turned up a few times. The CDR3 nucleotides read TGTGCCAGCAGCATAGACAGCCCCTTGTATGGCTACACCTTC. Encoded protein: CASSIDSPLYGYTF. The chain carries TRBV7-9 and TRBJ1-2, with D tentatively TRBD1 (5 bases). The CDR3 is 14 amino acids. Germline CDR1 reads SEHNR; CDR2 reads FQNEAQ (reference sequence). Trimming shortened V by 5 bases and J by 5 bases, and 15 bases separated the two germline ends.

A few counts support this clonotype. This CDR3 is CSARDWGLETQYF. The CDR3 nucleotides read TGCAGTGCTAGGGACTGGGGATTGGAGACCCAGTACTTC. The chain links TRBV20-1 to TRBJ2-5; possibly TRBD2 for D (5 bases). This CDR3 region has 13 residues. Trimming took off 3 bases at V and 5 bases at J, with 13 bases between the two ends. CDR1 DFQATT and CDR2 SNEGSKA come from the germline V gene (reference sequence).

Only a few counts were recorded for this clonotype. The chain joins TRBV12-3 or TRBV12-4 to TRBJ2-1, with 11 bases aligning to TRBD2. The CDR3 spans 18 residues. The ends lost 3 bases at V and 0 bases at J; junction bases unmatched: 7. CDR3 in amino acids: CASSFRLAGGHSYNEQFF. CDR3 bases: TGTGCCAGCAGTTTTAGGCTAGCGGGGGGTCACTCCTACAATGAGCAGTTCTTC.

The chain has TRBV3-1 and TRBJ2-3; the match to TRBD2 covers 7 bases. Per germline, CDR1 LGHDT and CDR2 YNNKEL (reference sequence). V lost 3 bases, J lost 2 bases, and 8 bases stayed unmatched. The CDR3 contains 16 residues. For the CDR3, the DNA is TGTGCCAGCAGCCAGGGGCTAGCGGACTACACAGATACGCAGTATTTT. Translating it yields CASSQGLADYTDTQYF.